This T cell receptor (beta chain) was sequenced in a study of cytomegalovirus exposure and HLA in healthy donors. Findings of the study overall: A missense variant in DCLRE1C was later tied to TCR beta V- and J-gene trimming. Rare sequences made up most TCRs, while some public TCRs were found in many donors. Later analysis revealed greater clonal expansion in HLA-associated TCR beta chains than in equally common others.

CDR1 and CDR2 from the germline V gene are SNHLY and FYNNEI. V gave up 7 bases and J gave up 0 bases, with 10 bases separating them. The length of the CDR3 is 14 residues. PCR primers comprised 60 Vbeta and 13 Jbeta primers. Source study methods: Approximately 72 million unique TCR beta chains, roughly 11 million of them shared, were counted by a later analysis. Profiling relied on immunoSEQ multiplex PCR, and the TCRdb table lists in-frame clones only, not all of them. V, J and clone size are taken as reported in that table, and D and trimming were inferred from the DNA itself. The data hold 150,000 or so clones, with around 80% observed a single time. On this clone itself: Its target is unknown.

The genes are TRBV2 and TRBJ2-1; D call uncertain. The specimen was PBMCs. This receptor was obtained from a woman between 40 and 55 years old in good health and CMV-seronegative. CDR3 nucleotides: TGTGCCAGCAAACCTCCGAGCTCCTACAATGAGCAGTTCTTC. Amino acid sequence: CASKPPSSYNEQFF. Supplemented by reference TRBV2 and TRBJ2-1, the full variable domain reads EPEVTQTPSHQVTQMGQEVILRCVPISNHLYFYWYRQILGQKVEFLVSFYNNEISEKSEIFDDQFSVERPDGSNFTLKIRSTKLEDSAMYFCASKPPSSYNEQFFGPGTRLTVL.